A single sample gave rise to the 26 T cell receptor beta chains below, sequenced in a study of neurological immune-mediated disorders. Using its own MiXCR run on the 5' RACE reads, TCRdb lists one record per CDR3 protein. Of about 120,000 distinct CDR3 sequences detected, roughly 3.2% appear once; the ten largest clones hold roughly 1.3%. The sample was PBMCs. Receptors were obtained from a woman aged 25 to 39 with multiple sclerosis.

This clonotype was recorded many times. This rearrangement joins TRBV7-9 to TRBJ2-7; D remains unclear. The ends were cut back, 4 bases at V and 0 bases at J, with 4 bases in the middle. Germline CDR1 and CDR2: SEHNR and FQNEAQ (reference sequence). The CDR3 spans 12 residues. This CDR3 reads CASSYGSYEQYF. The CDR3 DNA is TGTGCCAGCAGCTACGGCTCCTACGAGCAGTACTTC.

About this clonotype: The conserved phenylalanine or tryptophan is not found at the CDR3 terminus, so this likely reflects a read error. This sequence joins TRBV7-2 and TRBJ2-5; D not certain. The V end lost 5 bases, the J end lost 5 bases, and 9 bases lay between the germline ends. Germline lookup yields CDR1 SGHTA and CDR2 FQGNSA. The CDR3 is 12 residues long. The CDR3 reads CASSPTTETQYN. For the CDR3, the DNA is TGTGCCAGCAGCCCGACCACTGAGACCCAGTACAAC.

This clonotype was seen repeatedly, ten times or more. The chain joins TRBV7-2 to TRBJ1-2; maybe TRBD1 (5 bases). This CDR3 is built from 15 residues. Germline assignment: CDR1 SGHTA and CDR2 FQGNSA. V was clipped by 0 bases and J by 4 bases, with 12 bases between them. The CDR3 reads CASSLARRGAYGYTF. The CDR3 DNA reads TGTGCCAGCAGCTTAGCGCGTAGGGGCGCCTATGGCTACACCTTC.

By sample share, this clonotype is medium-sized. The rearrangement joins TRBV5-1 to TRBJ2-3; D is uncertain. V was clipped by 4 bases and J by 5 bases, with 11 bases between them. CDR3 length equals 13 residues. CDR1 is SGHRS and CDR2 is YFSETQ in the germline V gene. The CDR3: CASSGHIGDTQYF. The CDR3 bases are TGCGCCAGCAGCGGCCATATCGGAGATACGCAGTATTTT.

Many counts were recorded for this clonotype. This chain joins TRBV12-3 or TRBV12-4 and TRBJ1-2, with TRBD1 identical over 8 bases. The trim removed 6 bases at V and 7 bases at J, leaving 10 bases unmatched. CDR3 length: 14 amino acids. CDR3 coding DNA: TGTGCCAGCAGCCCGACAGGGGCTCTCTCTGGCTACACCTTC. Its protein is CASSPTGALSGYTF.

The chain links TRBV4-3 to TRBJ2-1; D is tentatively TRBD1 or TRBD2 (5 bases each). Between the trimmed V and J ends, which lost 0 bases and 12 bases, there was a span of 15 bases. This CDR3 is 14 amino acids long. Germline loops: CDR1 LGHNA, CDR2 YSLEER. CDR3 in amino acids: CASSQDRGPSGQFF. CDR3 DNA: TGCGCCAGCAGCCAAGATAGGGGACCCTCGGGGCAGTTCTTC.

This clonotype was detected ten times or more. The chain carries TRBV5-1 and TRBJ1-1; no firm D call. Germline lookup yields CDR1 SGHRS and CDR2 YFSETQ. V lost 0 bases to trimming and J lost 1 base, with 7 bases between them. There are 14 residues in the CDR3. CDR3 sequence (DNA): TGCGCCAGCAGCTTGGATTCGGCGAACACTGAAGCTTTCTTT. This sequence encodes CASSLDSANTEAFF.

This clonotype occurred many times. The rearrangement joins TRBV10-3 to TRBJ2-1; 7 positions match TRBD2. CDR3 length: 15 amino acids. The V gene's germline CDR1 is ENHRY and CDR2 SYGVKD. The V and J ends lost 0 bases and 7 bases, in that order; junction bases with no gene match: 6. The CDR3 DNA follows: TGTGCCATCAGTGAGTCTCGGACTAGATCAAATGAGCAGTTCTTC. This sequence encodes CAISESRTRSNEQFF.

Many counts were recorded for this clonotype. Here the CDR3 reads CASSIRETNTEAFF. CDR3 sequence (DNA): TGTGCCAGTAGTATCCGGGAGACAAACACTGAAGCTTTCTTT. J is TRBJ1-1 and V is TRBV19; D remains unclear. Germline lookup yields CDR1 LNHDA and CDR2 SQIVND (reference sequence). The CDR3 has 14 amino acids. V lost 3 bases and J lost 2, with 10 bases in between.

This clonotype has ten or more counts. The J gene is TRBJ2-5, the V gene TRBV3-1; 7 bases fit TRBD2. CDR1 LGHDT and CDR2 YNNKEL come from the germline V gene (reference sequence). The V segment lost 8 bases and the J segment 5 bases; nucleotides outside the gene matches: 5. This CDR3 is built from 12 residues. The DNA of the CDR3 is TGTGCCAGCGAGGGAGGGCGCGAGACCCAGTACTTC. Translating it yields CASEGGRETQYF.

This clonotype was recorded at least ten times. The chain joins TRBV5-1 to TRBJ2-5, with D perhaps TRBD1 (6 bases). Trimming cost V 4 bases and J 5 bases, with 12 bases left between them. CDR3 length equals 13 residues. Germline CDR1 is SGHRS and CDR2 is YFSETQ. CDR3 nucleotides: TGCGCCAGCAGCCCAGGGGTTAGTGAGACCCAGTACTTC. Protein sequence: CASSPGVSETQYF. Variable domain in full (rest from reference TRBV5-1 and TRBJ2-5): KAGVTQTPRYLIKTRGQQVTLSCSPISGHRSVSWYQQTPGQGLQFLFEYFSETQRNKGNFPGRFSGRQFSNSRSEMNVSTLELGDSALYLCASSPGVSETQYFGPGTRLLVL.

This chain connects TRBV12-3 or TRBV12-4 to TRBJ2-7; 13 bases fit TRBD2. CDR3 length: 14 amino acids. V was clipped by 6 bases and J by 3 bases; unmatched bases: 2. The DNA of the CDR3 is TGTGCCAGCAGCGGACTAGCGGGGGACTACGAGCAGTACTTC. Protein sequence: CASSGLAGDYEQYF.

This clonotype was counted at least ten times. V is TRBV27 and J is TRBJ2-5; either TRBD1 or TRBD2 may fit D (5 bases each). CDR1 MNHEY and CDR2 SMNVEV come from the germline V gene (reference sequence). CDR3 length equals 14 residues. The V end was cut by 7 bases, the J end by 5 bases, with 17 bases between. CDR3 coding DNA: TGTGCCAGCATGCCCGGGACGGTGGGGGAGACCCAGTACTTC. It codes for CASMPGTVGETQYF.

The J gene is TRBJ2-1, the V gene TRBV20-1, with D perhaps TRBD1 (5 bases). This CDR3 comprises 14 residues. Trimming removed 2 bases at V and 6 bases at J, with 14 bases between. CDR1 is DFQATT, CDR2 SNEGSKA, per germline (reference sequence). CDR3 amino acids: CSARPAARVNEQFF. In DNA form, the CDR3 reads TGCAGTGCTAGACCTGCGGCCAGGGTCAATGAGCAGTTCTTC.

There are many counts of this clonotype. The V gene is TRBV20-1, the J gene TRBJ2-3, with a possible D match to TRBD2 (6 bases). Germline CDR1 DFQATT, CDR2 SNEGSKA (reference sequence). The V end lost 6 bases, the J end lost 4 bases, and 14 bases lay between the germline ends. The length of the CDR3 is 13 residues. The CDR3 is CSALRERADTQYF. CDR3 nucleotide sequence: TGCAGTGCCTTGAGAGAGCGGGCAGATACGCAGTATTTT.

This clonotype was detected ten times or more. The chain links TRBV5-1 to TRBJ1-2; TRBD1 is a possible D gene (5 bases). From germline, CDR1 is SGHRS and CDR2 YFSETQ. The CDR3 extends over 14 amino acids. V was pared by 3 bases and J by 3 bases, with 12 bases between. CDR3 sequence (DNA): TGCGCCAGCAGCTCCTGGCAGGGAGACTATGGCTACACCTTC. As protein: CASSSWQGDYGYTF.

This clonotype was counted many times. The chain joins TRBV12-3 or TRBV12-4 to TRBJ1-3, with D tentatively TRBD1 (5 bases). The CDR3 spans 15 residues. Trimming took off 7 bases at V and 0 bases at J, with 13 bases between the two ends. As DNA, the CDR3 is TGTGCCAGCATCAGCCGGGACCGCTCTGGAAACACCATATATTTT. It translates to CASISRDRSGNTIYF.

This clonotype occurred many times. The chain employs TRBV7-2 and TRBJ2-1; D might be TRBD2 (6 bases). V lost 0 bases and J 0 bases, leaving 12 bases between the germline ends. The CDR3 loop spans 17 amino acids. Germline loops: CDR1 SGHTA, CDR2 FQGNSA. The CDR3 DNA reads TGTGCCAGCAGCTTAGCGGGGGGTGAGAGCTCCTACAATGAGCAGTTCTTC. Protein: CASSLAGGESSYNEQFF.

In this sample, this clonotype turned up many times. The chain combines TRBV20-1 with TRBJ2-2; D not certain. The germline gives CDR1 DFQATT, CDR2 SNEGSKA (reference sequence). Trimming took off 5 bases at V and 1 base at J, with 11 bases between the two ends. The CDR3 runs to 14 residues. The CDR3 sequence is CSALVSRNTGELFF. The CDR3 DNA reads TGCAGTGCTCTCGTTTCTCGGAACACCGGGGAGCTGTTTTTT.

This clonotype was seen ten or more times. This chain connects TRBV12-3 or TRBV12-4 to TRBJ2-6, with 7 nucleotides matching TRBD2. The CDR3 is made up of 16 amino acids. The V gene end was trimmed by 1 base and the J gene end by 4 bases; junction bases not matched to a gene: 4. The CDR3: CASSLEGTIGANVLTF. DNA for the CDR3: TGTGCCAGCAGTTTAGAGGGGACTATCGGGGCCAACGTCCTGACTTTC.

This clonotype was detected ten times or more. The genes are TRBV7-2 and TRBJ2-1; a possible D gene is TRBD2 (6 bases). Germline V gene lookup returns CDR1 SGHTA and CDR2 FQGNSA. V lost 3 bases and J lost 4, with 10 bases in between. CDR3 length: 14 residues. The CDR3 protein is CASSLASEYNEQFF. CDR3 DNA sequence: TGTGCCAGCAGCTTGGCTAGCGAGTACAATGAGCAGTTCTTC.

This clonotype turned up a few times. The J gene is TRBJ2-1, the V gene TRBV4-3; TRBD2 matches at 7 bases. V gave up 3 bases and J gave up 5 bases; unmatched junction bases: 10. There are 16 residues in the CDR3. Germline assignment: CDR1 LGHNA and CDR2 YSLEER. In DNA, the CDR3 is TGCGCCAGCAGCCACCCCCCACACGGGGGGAACAATGAGCAGTTCTTC. Protein sequence: CASSHPPHGGNNEQFF.

This clonotype occurred a few times. The chain recombines TRBV7-6 with TRBJ2-1, with D possibly matching TRBD1 (5 bases). The CDR3 covers 14 residues. Trimming left V 4 bases short and J 2 bases short, with 9 bases between. Per the germline V gene, CDR1 is SGHVS and CDR2 is FNYEAQ. For the CDR3, the DNA is TGTGCCAGCAGCTCAGACAGTACCTACAATGAGCAGTTCTTC. The encoded protein is CASSSDSTYNEQFF.

This clonotype was found many times. The V and J genes are TRBV7-6 and TRBJ2-3; D is undetermined. This CDR3 spans 15 amino acids. Germline CDR1 is SGHVS and CDR2 is FNYEAQ. V dropped 1 base and J dropped 2 bases, with 10 bases sitting between them. The CDR3 region is CASSLGGQLTDTQYF. CDR3 bases: TGTGCCAGCAGCTTAGGTGGGCAGCTCACAGATACGCAGTATTTT.

This clonotype was seen repeatedly, ten times or more. The chain combines TRBV7-2 with TRBJ2-7, with TRBD2 as a possible D gene (7 bases). The germline V and J ends were trimmed by 5 bases and 2 bases, with 16 bases remaining between them. The germline CDR1 and CDR2 sequences are SGHTA and FQGNSA. This CDR3 has 15 amino acids. The CDR3 loop is CASSPSRGATYEQYF. The CDR3 region has the DNA TGTGCCAGCAGCCCTAGCCGGGGGGCCACCTACGAGCAGTACTTC. The whole variable domain, remainder taken from reference TRBV7-2 and TRBJ2-7, is GAGVSQSPSNKVTEKGKDVELRCDPISGHTALYWYRQSLGQGLEFLIYFQGNSAPDKSGLPSDRFSAERTGGSVSTLTIQRTQQEDSAVYLCASSPSRGATYEQYFGPGTRLTVT.

A remark on this clonotype: One end of the junction varies from germline; a read error may be responsible. The rearrangement links TRBV4-1 to TRBJ1-5; D gene unclear. Germline lookup yields CDR1 MGHRA and CDR2 YSYEKL. The CDR3 runs to 15 residues. The chain's CDR3 is CASSPDGKSNKTQNF. The CDR3 nucleotides are TGCGCCAGCAGCCCGGACGGGAAAAGCAATAAGACCCAGAATTTT.